This T cell receptor beta chain is from a study of breast tumors, draining lymph nodes, adjacent tissues. Regarding the study as a whole: Findings are consistent with lymph node origin and intratumoral expansion of most tumor T cells. Compared with basal-like, luminal-like tumors shared significantly more repertoire with nontumor tissue. Tumors had less TCR diversity than lymph nodes, more than nontumor tissue. Tumor T cell lymph node origin was a supported hypothesis, not proven.

TCRdb independently ran MiXCR on the multiplex PCR reads; one entry per CDR3 protein. Altogether around 130,000 distinct CDR3 sequences are present, around a third being singletons, with the ten largest covering around 2.3%. This clonotype was observed a single time. The antigen is undetermined. Breast cancer patients provided tissue from their axillary draining lymph nodes. This TCR was sampled from a female donor with breast cancer. Some clones in this sample may be carry-over from other donors' samples. The specimen was axillary lymph node tissue.

CDR3 nucleotides: TGTGCCAGCAGCCTACAGACAGGGCTCCAAGAGACCCAGTACTTC. Residues: CASSLQTGLQETQYF. The chain links TRBV4-2 to TRBJ2-5; 7 positions agree with TRBD1. Germline V gives CDR1 LGHNA, CDR2 YNFKEQ. V dropped 4 bases and J dropped 1; count of bases not matched to a gene: 6. The CDR3 is 15 residues long.